The present T cell receptor (beta chain) was sequenced within a study of glioma-infiltrating T cells. Germline loops: CDR1 LGHDT, CDR2 YNNKEL (reference sequence). V was shortened by 3 bases and J by 5 bases, with 9 bases between the two germline ends. The CDR3 totals 13 residues. The iRepertoire nested amplicon-rescue multiplex PCR amplified TCR alpha and beta CDR3s from RNA. Each CDR3 protein is one row after TCRdb ran MiXCR on the multiplex PCR reads. Here the sample spans about 130,000 distinct CDR3 sequences, 24% being singletons. The source is a human donor with low-grade glioma or glioblastoma, undergoing nonglioma brain surgery, or in good health (not recorded which). The material sequenced was glioma tissue, nonneoplastic brain tissue, or PBMCs (not recorded which). The rearrangement joins TRBV3-1 to TRBJ2-3, with D tentatively TRBD1 (5 bases). The CDR3: CASSHEGVDTQYF. The CDR3 coding sequence is TGTGCCAGCAGCCATGAAGGGGTAGATACGCAGTATTTT.